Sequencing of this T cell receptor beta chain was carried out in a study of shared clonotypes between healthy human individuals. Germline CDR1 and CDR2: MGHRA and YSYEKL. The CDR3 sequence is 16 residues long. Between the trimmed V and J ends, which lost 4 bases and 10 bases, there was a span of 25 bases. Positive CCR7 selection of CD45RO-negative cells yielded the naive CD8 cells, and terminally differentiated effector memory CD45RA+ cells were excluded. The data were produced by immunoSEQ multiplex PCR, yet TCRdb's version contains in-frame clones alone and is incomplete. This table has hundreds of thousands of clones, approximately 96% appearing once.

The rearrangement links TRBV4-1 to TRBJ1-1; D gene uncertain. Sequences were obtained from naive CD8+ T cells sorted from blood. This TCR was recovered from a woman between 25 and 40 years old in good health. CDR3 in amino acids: CASSRKIGRSPEVAFF. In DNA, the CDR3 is TGCGCCAGCAGCCGGAAGATCGGACGGAGTCCTGAAGTAGCTTTCTTT.